These 9 T cell receptor beta chains were all obtained from the same sample, sequenced in a study of blood T cell repertoires in COVID-19. Libraries were prepared by immunoSEQ multiplex PCR; TCRdb keeps only in-frame clonotypes and omits some of them. The sample carries nearly 350,000 clones, around 88% recorded once. Sequenced: peripheral blood. These receptors came from a young man with active or convalescent COVID-19.

The chain links TRBV7-9 to TRBJ2-3, with TRBD2 matching over 14 bases. CDR1 and CDR2 from the germline V gene are SEHNR and FQNEAQ (reference sequence). The trim removed 5 bases at V and 1 base at J, leaving 11 bases unmatched. This CDR3 contains 19 residues. The DNA of the CDR3 is TGTGCCAGCAGCGAAACGACTAGCGGGGGGGCCGGTGGCACAGATACGCAGTATTTT. Amino acid sequence: CASSETTSGGAGGTDTQYF.

CDR3 protein: CASSLQGAYEQYF. CDR3 sequence (DNA): TGTGCCAGTTCGCTACAGGGGGCCTACGAGCAGTACTTC. This chain links TRBV19 with TRBJ2-7; 8 nucleotides agree with TRBD1. CDR1 is LNHDA and CDR2 is SQIVND in the germline V gene (reference sequence). The CDR3 is made up of 13 amino acids. The junction had 5 bases not matched to a gene; V was cut back by 8 bases and J by 2 bases.

The chain uses TRBV9 and TRBJ1-6; D unclear. CDR3 length: 13 residues. Germline values: CDR1 SGDLS, CDR2 YYNGEE. Trimming removed 5 bases at V and 8 bases at J, with 11 bases between. The CDR3, as DNA: TGTGCCAGCAGTTACTCTCAGGATTCACCCCTCCACTTT. Protein: CASSYSQDSPLHF.

The chain has TRBV4-2 and TRBJ2-7, with D maybe TRBD2 (5 bases). The CDR3 runs to 15 residues. CDR1 and CDR2 from the germline V gene are LGHNA and YNFKEQ. V lost 4 bases to trimming and J lost 7 bases, with 20 bases between them. CDR3 sequence reads: CASSPRKGVNREQYF. The CDR3 bases are TGTGCCAGCAGCCCTCGTAAGGGAGTGAATCGGGAGCAGTACTTC.

This sequence joins TRBV5-1 and TRBJ2-3; 8 positions match TRBD2. V was pared by 9 bases and J by 2 bases, with 5 bases of the junction left unmatched. CDR3 size: 13 residues. CDR1 is SGHRS and CDR2 is YFSETQ in the germline V gene. The CDR3 is CATQAGDTDTQYF. CDR3 sequence (DNA): TGCGCCACCCAAGCGGGGGACACAGATACGCAGTATTTT.

This clone was observed a few times. The genes are TRBV6-5 and TRBJ1-5; TRBD1 might be the D (5 bases). The CDR3 is made up of 16 amino acids. V shed 1 base and J shed 6 bases, with 16 bases lying between them. The germline CDR1 and CDR2 sequences are MNHEY and SVGAGI. The chain's CDR3 is CASSYWGEEGGQPQHF. In DNA form, the CDR3 reads TGTGCCAGCAGTTACTGGGGGGAAGAGGGAGGTCAGCCCCAGCATTTT.

V and J are TRBV9 and TRBJ2-7; D is ambiguous. Per germline, CDR1 SGDLS and CDR2 YYNGEE. This CDR3 spans 13 amino acids. Trimming took off 0 bases at V and 0 bases at J, with 4 bases between the two ends. In DNA, the CDR3 is TGTGCCAGCAGCGTAGGGGCCTCCTACGAGCAGTACTTC. Translated, it gives CASSVGASYEQYF.

The chain has TRBV6-5 and TRBJ2-1; tentatively, D is TRBD2 (7 bases). The CDR3 totals 15 residues. CDR1 is MNHEY, CDR2 SVGAGI, per germline. V lost 5 bases to trimming and J lost 6 bases, with 17 bases between them. In DNA form, the CDR3 reads TGTGCCAGCAGTCAGGGACTACAGGGACCCAATGAGCAGTTCTTC. Its protein is CASSQGLQGPNEQFF.

The rearrangement links TRBV11-2 to TRBJ1-2; 8 bases agree with TRBD1. Germline V gene sequence: CDR1 SGHAT, CDR2 FQNNGV. V shed 5 bases and J 2 bases; nucleotides not matched to a gene: 7. This CDR3 spans 15 amino acids. The CDR3 is CASSHGGQGNYGYTF. DNA of the CDR3: TGTGCCAGCAGCCACGGAGGACAGGGAAACTATGGCTACACCTTC.